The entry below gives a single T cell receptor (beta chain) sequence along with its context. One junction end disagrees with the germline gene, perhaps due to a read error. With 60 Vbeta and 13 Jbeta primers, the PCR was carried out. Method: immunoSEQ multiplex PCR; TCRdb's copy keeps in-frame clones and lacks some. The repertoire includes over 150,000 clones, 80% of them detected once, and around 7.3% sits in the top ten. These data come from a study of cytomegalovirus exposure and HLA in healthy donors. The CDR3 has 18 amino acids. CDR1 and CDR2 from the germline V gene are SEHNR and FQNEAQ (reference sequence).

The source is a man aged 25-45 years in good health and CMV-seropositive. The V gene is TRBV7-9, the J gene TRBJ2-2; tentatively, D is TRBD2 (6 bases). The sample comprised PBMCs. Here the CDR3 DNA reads TGTTCCAGCAGCTTAGGGGCTGAGCGGGCCACGAACACCGGGGAGCTGTTTTTT. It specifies CSSSLGAERATNTGELFF.